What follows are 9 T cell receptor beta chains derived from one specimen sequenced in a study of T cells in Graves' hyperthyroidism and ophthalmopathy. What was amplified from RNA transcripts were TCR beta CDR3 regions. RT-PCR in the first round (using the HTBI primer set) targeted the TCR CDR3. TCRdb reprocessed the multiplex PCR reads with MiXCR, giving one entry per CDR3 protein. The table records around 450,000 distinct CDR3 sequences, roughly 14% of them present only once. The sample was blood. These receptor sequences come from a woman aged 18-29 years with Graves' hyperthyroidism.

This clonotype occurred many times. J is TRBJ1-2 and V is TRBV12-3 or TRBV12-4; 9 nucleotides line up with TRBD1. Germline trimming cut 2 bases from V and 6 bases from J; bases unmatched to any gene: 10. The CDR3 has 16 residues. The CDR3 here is CASSLRQGGPIDGYTF. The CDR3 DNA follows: TGTGCCAGCAGTTTAAGACAGGGGGGACCTATTGATGGCTACACCTTC.

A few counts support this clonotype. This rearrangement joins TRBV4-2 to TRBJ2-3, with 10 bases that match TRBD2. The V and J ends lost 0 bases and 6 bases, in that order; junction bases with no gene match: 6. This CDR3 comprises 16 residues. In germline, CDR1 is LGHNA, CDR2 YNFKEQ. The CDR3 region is CASSQDPLAGADTQYF. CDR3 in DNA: TGTGCCAGCAGCCAAGATCCGCTAGCGGGGGCGGATACGCAGTATTTT.

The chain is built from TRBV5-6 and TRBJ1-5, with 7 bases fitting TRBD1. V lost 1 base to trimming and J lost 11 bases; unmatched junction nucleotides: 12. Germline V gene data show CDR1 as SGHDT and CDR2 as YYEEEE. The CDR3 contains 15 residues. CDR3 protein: CASSLRDSLISAQHF. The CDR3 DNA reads TGTGCCAGCAGCTTGAGGGACAGCCTTATATCAGCCCAGCATTTT. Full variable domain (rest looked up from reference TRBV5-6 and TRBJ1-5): DAGVTQSPTHLIKTRGQQVTLRCSPKSGHDTVSWYQQALGQGPQFIFQYYEEEERQRGNFPDRFSGHQFPNYSSELNVNALLLGDSALYLCASSLRDSLISAQHFGDGTRLSIL.

The CDR3 reads CASSLSGGGDSPLHF. The DNA for the CDR3 is TGTGCCAGCAGCTTAAGTGGGGGAGGTGATTCACCCCTCCACTTT. The rearrangement joins TRBV11-2 to TRBJ1-6; possibly TRBD1 for D (5 bases). Germline V gene data show CDR1 as SGHAT and CDR2 as FQNNGV. CDR3 size: 15 residues. Trimming pared 2 bases from V and 8 bases from J, leaving 13 bases between.

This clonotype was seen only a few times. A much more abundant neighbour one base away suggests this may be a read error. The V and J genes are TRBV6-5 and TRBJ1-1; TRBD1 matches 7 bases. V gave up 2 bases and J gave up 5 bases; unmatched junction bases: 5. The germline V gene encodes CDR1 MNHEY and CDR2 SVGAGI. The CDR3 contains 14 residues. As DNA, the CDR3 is TGTGCCAGCAGTTACAACAGGGGACCAACTGAAGCTTTCTTT. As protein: CASSYNRGPTEAFF.

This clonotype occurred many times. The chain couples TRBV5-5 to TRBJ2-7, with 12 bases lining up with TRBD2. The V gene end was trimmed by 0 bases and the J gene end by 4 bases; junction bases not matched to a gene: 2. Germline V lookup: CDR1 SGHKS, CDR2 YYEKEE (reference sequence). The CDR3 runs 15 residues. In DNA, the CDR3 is TGTGCCAGCAGCTTGGTGGGACTAGCGGGTTACGAGCAGTACTTC. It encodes CASSLVGLAGYEQYF.

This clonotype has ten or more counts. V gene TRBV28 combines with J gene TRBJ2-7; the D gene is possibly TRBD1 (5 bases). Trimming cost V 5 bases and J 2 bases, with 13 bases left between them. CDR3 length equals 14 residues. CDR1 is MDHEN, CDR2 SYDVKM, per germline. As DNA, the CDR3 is TGTGCCAGCAGTCCCACAGGCAGGGCCTACGAGCAGTACTTC. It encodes CASSPTGRAYEQYF.

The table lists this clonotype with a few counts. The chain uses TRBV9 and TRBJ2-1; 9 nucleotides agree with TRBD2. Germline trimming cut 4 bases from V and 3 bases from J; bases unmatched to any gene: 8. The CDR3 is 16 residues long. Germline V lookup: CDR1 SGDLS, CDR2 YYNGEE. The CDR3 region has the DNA TGTGCCAGCAGCAAGTTGGGGCGGGGGGGCTACAATGAGCAGTTCTTC. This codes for CASSKLGRGGYNEQFF.

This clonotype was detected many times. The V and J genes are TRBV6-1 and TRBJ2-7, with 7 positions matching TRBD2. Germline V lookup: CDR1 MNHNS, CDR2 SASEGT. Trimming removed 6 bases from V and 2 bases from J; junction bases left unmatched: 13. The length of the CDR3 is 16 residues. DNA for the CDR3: TGTGCCAGCAGGGGCCTCGCGGGAGAGTTCACCTACGAGCAGTACTTC. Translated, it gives CASRGLAGEFTYEQYF.